These T cell receptor beta chains were read from a single sample in a study of CD8 T cells in ankylosing spondylitis. TCRdb analysed the 5' RACE reads with MiXCR anew, one entry per CDR3 protein. The data show a few hundred thousand distinct CDR3 sequences, 20% to 25% seen once. The specimen was blood, either unsorted or a sorted T cell fraction (not recorded which). The source of these receptors is a male donor with ankylosing spondylitis or in good health (not recorded which). Each CDR3 is given with its conserved first and last residue. The D gene is left open where the match is weak. Clone size is not always given. Where it is, it says once, few, many or a class for expanded clones.

d_call	j_call	cdr3_length	clone_size	v_call	cdr3_nt	cdr3_aa
.	TRBJ2-7	14	few	TRBV7-9	TGTGCCAGCAGCGTCACCGGGACACCCTACGAGCAGTACTTC	CASSVTGTPYEQYF
.	TRBJ1-1	14	few	TRBV9	TGTGCCAGCAGGGGAGGGACGGCCAACACTGAAGCTTTCTTT	CASRGGTANTEAFF
TRBD1	TRBJ2-7	17	few	TRBV4-1	TGCGCCAGCAGCCAAGGGGGCTCTGCAGGGGGCGTCTACGAGCAGTACTTC	CASSQGGSAGGVYEQYF
TRBD2	TRBJ2-3	16	few	TRBV4-1	TGCGCCAGCAGCCAGGCTTTAGCGGGGGGGGTAGATACGCAGTATTTT	CASSQALAGGVDTQYF
TRBD1	TRBJ2-5	15	few	TRBV7-9	TGTGCCAGCAGCTTAGCGACAGGGTACCAAGAGACCCAGTACTTC	CASSLATGYQETQYF
.	TRBJ2-7	12	.	TRBV6-1	TGTGCCAGCAGTGAAGGGGGTTTCGAGCAGTACTTC	CASSEGGFEQYF
.	TRBJ2-1	12	.	TRBV7-9	TGTGCCAGCACCTTTGGTTACAATGAGCAGTTCTTC	CASTFGYNEQFF
TRBD2	TRBJ2-7	13	.	TRBV28	TGTGCCAGCAGTCCAACGCTAGCGGTCGAGCAGTACTTC	CASSPTLAVEQYF
.	TRBJ1-6	17	.	TRBV7-9	TGTGCCAGCAGCTCCGGTCAAGGGGGTTCCTATAATTCACCCCTCCACTTT	CASSSGQGGSYNSPLHF
.	TRBJ1-5	15	.	TRBV12-3/TRBV12-4	TGTGCCAGCAGTTTAGGTGACCTTAGCAATCAGCCCCAGCATTTT	CASSLGDLSNQPQHF
.	TRBJ2-2	15	few	TRBV29-1	TGCAGCGTTGAGGGTACAGGGCTTAACACCGGGGAGCTGTTTTTT	CSVEGTGLNTGELFF
.	TRBJ2-7	16	.	TRBV12-3/TRBV12-4	TGTGCCAGCAGTTTACAGGGTGTTCTCCCCTCCTACGAGCAGTACTTC	CASSLQGVLPSYEQYF
.	TRBJ2-2	14	.	TRBV12-3/TRBV12-4	TGTGCCAGCAGTTTGGGAGATAACACCGGGGAGCTGTTTTTT	CASSLGDNTGELFF
.	TRBJ1-1	14	.	TRBV12-3/TRBV12-4	TGTGCCAGCAGTTTAGGGTCCGCCGGCACTGAAGCTTTCTTT	CASSLGSAGTEAFF
.	TRBJ2-5	13	few	TRBV4-1	TGCGCCAGCAGCCAAGTTCATCGAGAGACCCAGTACTTC	CASSQVHRETQYF
.	TRBJ2-1	18	.	TRBV23-1	TGCGCCAGCAGTCAGCCCGACAGTACCCCACCGTGGTACAATGAGCAGTTCTTC	CASSQPDSTPPWYNEQFF
.	TRBJ2-3	12	.	TRBV29-1	TGCAGCGTTGGACACCTCAACTATACGCAGTATTTT	CSVGHLNYTQYF
TRBD2	TRBJ2-1	14	few	TRBV20-1	TGCAGTGCAGACAAAGCGGGGGGGCGGGCTGAGCAGTTCTTC	CSADKAGGRAEQFF
TRBD2	TRBJ2-2	17	.	TRBV9	TGTGCCAGCAGCCCGAGACTAGCGGGGGACCTCACCGGGGAGCTGTTTTTT	CASSPRLAGDLTGELFF
TRBD1	TRBJ1-2	15	few	TRBV9	TGTGCCAGCAGCGTAGAAGGGACAGGGTTCTATGGCTACACCTTC	CASSVEGTGFYGYTF
.	TRBJ1-5	14	.	TRBV19	TGTGCCAGTAGTACCGAAGGGTTCAATCAGCCCCAGCATTTT	CASSTEGFNQPQHF
TRBD1	TRBJ2-2	17	once	TRBV3-1	TGTGCCAGCAGCCTAAGCTACCGGGACAGAAACACCGGGGAGCTGTTTTTT	CASSLSYRDRNTGELFF
.	TRBJ1-1	13	.	TRBV4-1	TGCGCCAGCAGCCAAGACTGGGGCCTTGAAGCTTTCTTT	CASSQDWGLEAFF
TRBD2	TRBJ2-3	15	few	TRBV11-2	TGTGCCAGCAGCCCTCGGGACTACTCCACAGATACGCAGTATTTT	CASSPRDYSTDTQYF
.	TRBJ1-1	15	.	TRBV4-1	TGCGCCAGCAGCCAATCCGCAGGGTATTACACTGAAGCTTTCTTT	CASSQSAGYYTEAFF
.	TRBJ2-3	15	.	TRBV7-8	TGTGCCAGCAGCTTAGCGAGTCAGTTCACAGATACGCAGTATTTT	CASSLASQFTDTQYF
TRBD2	TRBJ2-7	14	.	TRBV2	TGTGCCAGCAGCCCCCGGACTAGGGCCTACGAGCAGTACTTC	CASSPRTRAYEQYF
TRBD2	TRBJ2-5	19	.	TRBV6-1	TGTGCCAGCAGCCCCGGGGGGGGCTTGTTGTGGAGTATAACAGTGGCCCAGTACTTC	CASSPGGGLLWSITVAQYF
.	TRBJ2-7	13	few	TRBV29-1	TGCAGCGTTACGACAGGTCCCTCCTACGAGCAGTACTTC	CSVTTGPSYEQYF
.	TRBJ2-1	15	many	TRBV6-4	TGTGCCAGCAGTATCGGGGGGCTCGGCGTCGATGAGCAGTTCTTC	CASSIGGLGVDEQFF
TRBD2	TRBJ2-1	15	.	TRBV3-1	TGTGCCAGCAGCCAAGTACTAGCGGGGTTGGATGAGCAGTTCTTC	CASSQVLAGLDEQFF
.	TRBJ2-3	14	few	TRBV12-3/TRBV12-4	TGTGCCAGCAGTGCATCCGAACGCACAGATACGCAGTATTTT	CASSASERTDTQYF
.	TRBJ2-7	13	.	TRBV12-3/TRBV12-4	TGTGCCAGCAGGGGAGCGAGGACCCACGAGCAGTACTTC	CASRGARTHEQYF
TRBD1	TRBJ1-2	11	few	TRBV12-3/TRBV12-4	TGTGCCTCCGGGACAGGGAGGGGCTACACCTTC	CASGTGRGYTF
TRBD2	TRBJ2-7	15	.	TRBV5-5	TGTGCCAGCAGCTTGAATGTAGCGGGCCTCTACGAGCAGTACTTC	CASSLNVAGLYEQYF
.	TRBJ2-7	14	.	TRBV6-1	TGTGCCAGCAGCGTTTCTGAGTACTCCTACGAGCAGTACTTC	CASSVSEYSYEQYF
TRBD1	TRBJ2-7	15	.	TRBV5-6	TGTGCCAGCAGAGCAGGGACAGGGGACTTGTACGAGCAGTACTTC	CASRAGTGDLYEQYF
.	TRBJ2-7	13	once	TRBV20-1	TGCAGTGCCCCCGGGACGGGCTCCTACGAGCAGTACTTC	CSAPGTGSYEQYF